This T cell receptor (beta chain) was captured in a study of T cell repertoires in cytomegalovirus infection. Study summary: It was recently identified HLA-C-restricted and well-studied HLA-B-restricted CMV epitopes that the study used. Through public TCR beta signatures, both CMV infection and matching HLA type were indicated.

Points on this clonotype: The antigen remains undetermined.

Study-level findings and limits: HLA-C-restricted CMV-specific TCR beta clonotypes prevailed in the ex vivo response. Public TCR beta family frequency separated CMV-and-HLA carriers, including in an independent cohort.

MiXCR was run by TCRdb on the reads, yielding one entry per CDR3 protein. The table shows 900,000 to 950,000 distinct CDR3 sequences, with roughly 31% occurring only once. Trimming stripped 3 bases from V and 0 bases from J, with 12 bases between. Germline V gene lookup returns CDR1 LNHDA and CDR2 SQIVND (reference sequence). CDR3 length: 15 residues. This material consisted of cultured CD8+ T cells from PBMCs, taken from culture after CMV antigen stimulation. This receptor was obtained from a human donor in good health (CMV status not recorded). Some clones in this sample may be carry-over from other donors' samples. The gene calls are TRBV19 and TRBJ2-7; D is possibly TRBD2 (5 bases). The chain's CDR3 is CASSMELAVSYEQYF. The CDR3 DNA follows: TGTGCCAGTAGTATGGAGCTAGCCGTCTCCTACGAGCAGTACTTC.